A single T cell receptor (beta chain) is shown here with its context. Its antigen target is currently unknown. No quality values exist for individual bases; no much larger clone is one base distant. The CDR3 starts with the cysteine, ends with the phenylalanine, and has 15 residues. CDR3 DNA only is kept here, 45 bases in frame from base 1. V and J are truncated by 6 bases and 3 bases respectively, leaving an intervening sequence of 16 bases. CDR1 is given as KGHSH and CDR2 as LQKENI, both from the germline V gene. TCRdb names Illumina NovaSeq 6000 as the instrument used. Synthesis of TCR cDNA relied on 5'RACE template switching, a step that introduced a universal primer site along with unique molecular identifiers. cDNA synthesis was primed from both the TCR alpha and TCR beta constant segments. Library amplification involved two PCR steps, and the second step added sample barcodes and sequencing adapters. Sequencing of libraries was done on Illumina HiSeq 2500 (2x100 bp) or NovaSeq (2x150 bp). From the authors' description of their analysis: Demultiplexing of reads and collapsing into UMI consensus sequences were performed with MIGEC, and V(D)J alignment was carried out with MiXCR. Vaccine-responding clonotypes were defined with edgeR using replicate PBMC samples, requiring FDR below 0.01 and a log2 fold change above 5 up to day 15. Bulk clonotypes were assigned CD4 or CD8 identity according to which sequenced CD4 or CD8 repertoire held them at higher abundance. In-frame beta chains were kept once TCRdb had trimmed the public reads at Q25 with fastp and called clones with MiXCR. A single entry per CDR3 protein holds the most common genes and DNA from its merged rows. These V and J calls are TCRdb output, not the study's own analysis. This sample holds about 340,000 distinct CDR3 sequences; around 12% were observed only once. The ten top clones hold 2.5% to 4% of the sample.

The sample originates from a study of T cells after yellow fever vaccination (dated by TCRdb to between 2019 and 2020). In terms of the full investigation: The SMART-Seq v4 Ultra Low Input RNA kit was used to prepare libraries from fractions with low cell numbers. To follow T-cell clones before and after primary and booster YFV17D yellow fever vaccination, bulk TCR alpha and beta repertoires were sequenced over time. Two healthy male donors, one aged 18 to 30 and one aged 30 to 40 years, were included in the cohort. Blood samples were taken at several timepoints before and after primary and secondary immunization, and bulk PBMC replicates and cell subsets were isolated. What the study reported, not specific to this receptor: A small share of clonotypes occurred in both CD4 and CD8 compartments, likely arising from convergent recombination. Because the study included only two donors, the extent to which the findings can be generalized is limited. Computational filtering was required because FACS-sorted repertoires could contain abundant contaminating clonotypes from the bulk population. Compared with the primary T-cell response, the secondary T-cell response was faster but weaker, reaching its peak on day 5 rather than on day 15. Most clones expanded after primary vaccination (96% of CD4 and about 85% of CD8) were re-detected after the booster, suggesting that broad memory maintenance occurred.

Taken with the paper, the label for treatment or condition translates to: live attenuated yellow fever vaccine strain. A standard Ficoll-Paque protocol was used to isolate PBMCs from peripheral blood. Dynabeads CD4 and CD8 positive selection kits were used to isolate CD4 and CD8 T-cell fractions. TriZol was used to extract RNA from bulk PBMCs, CD4 and CD8 fractions, and dextramer-positive and dextramer-negative fractions. The receptor comes from a man aged 18 to 29 who received the YFV17D yellow fever vaccine. The chain is encoded by TRBV18 joined to TRBJ2-3, with the D gene tentatively TRBD1 or TRBD2, based on 6 matching bases in each. The specimen was CD4+ T cells sorted from PBMCs, collected 15 days after the yellow fever booster vaccination. In nucleotide form, the sequence is TGTGCCAGCTCCCTCGGAGGGGGGTGGACAGATACGCAGTATTTT. Its protein product is CASSLGGGWTDTQYF.